This T cell receptor (beta chain) appears in the sequencing data of a study of T cell responses to AZD1222 COVID-19 vaccine (dated by TCRdb to 2020 to 2023). General notes on the study: A total of just over 230 trial participants underwent TCR sequencing, of whom around 200 received two doses of AZD1222 and about 25 received two doses of the MenACWY control vaccine. Trial participants were enrolled into age subgroups of 18-55, 56-69 and 70-plus years, which contained around 150, 28 and 57 TCR-sequenced participants, respectively. The research as a whole found: Most participants were white British and females outnumbered males, and the authors suggested that clonal diversity may have been underestimated. No day 14 peak-response samples were available, so repertoires were characterized only after the peak T cell response. A significant rise in spike-specific TCR breadth and depth was observed after two AZD1222 doses relative to day 0 and relative to MenACWY recipients. In the small 56-69-year group, the increase in depth fell short of significance, most likely because of low power. CD4 TCRs associated with the vaccine covered the entire spike protein, and the dominant responses were in regions 160-218 and 743-854. Conclusions about previously exposed vaccinees are limited because only six or seven AZD1222 recipients were SARS-CoV-2 seropositive at baseline. Epitopes outside the regions mutated in the B.1.351 and B.1.1.7 variants were reportedly recognized by nearly half of the unique spike-specific TCRs.

CDR1 and CDR2 are drawn from the germline V gene: MNHNS, SASEGT. Cut back by 9 bases and 4 bases, the V and J ends lie 18 bases apart. The CDR3 has 15 amino acids, counting the end cysteine and phenylalanine. The kept DNA is CDR3 alone, 45 bases in frame from the first base. On this clone itself: Its target antigen remains unknown. Base qualities were left out, and no much larger clone turns up one base away.

The time point label, as the study defines it: about 28 days (+/-7) after the second vaccine dose. AZD1222 recipients whose second dose came at about 4 weeks and those whose second dose came at about 12 weeks were combined into one group, since spike-specific TCR depth and breadth did not differ between the two schedules. Vaccinee samples were obtained from the UK trials COV001 and COV002, which included a single-blind randomized controlled phase 2/3 trial of AZD1222 (ChAdOx1 nCoV-19) in healthy adults. For TCRbeta chain sequencing, PBMC samples were collected from trial participants at day 0 and at day 28 after the second dose. The CDR3 regions of human TCRbeta chains were analyzed by immunosequencing. As for the authors' bioinformatics: TCRs in the repertoires were matched against a reference library of SARS-CoV-2-specific TCRs that had been generated with the MIRA antigen-specificity platform. Breadth was defined as the fraction of unique TCRs that were SARS-CoV-2-associated. Depth was defined as the fraction of total T cells that were SARS-CoV-2-associated. Using the MIRA data, every spike-specific TCR was mapped to the spike region that the TCR reacted to and assigned to either a CD4 or a CD8 class. Log10-transformed breadth and depth values were compared by one-way ANOVA with Sidak's multiple comparisons tests. This is the immuneACCESS table as TCRdb keeps it, with only in-frame sequences that have V and J called. A part of the clones is gone; compared with another copy, unresolved V genes explain less than half, and the rest is unexplained. V, J and clone size are those of that table, while D and trimming were read from the DNA. The sample yields 85,000 to 90,000 clones; roughly nine tenths were counted once. Approximately 5.2% of the sample is taken by the ten largest.

The chain was built from TRBV6-1 and TRBJ2-2; the D gene is tentatively TRBD1 or TRBD2, each matching 6 bases. This receptor was obtained from an adult who received the AZD1222 COVID-19 vaccine. The sample in question was peripheral blood, obtained 28 days after the second AZD1222 dose. The sequence in DNA is TGTGCCAGTCAAAGGGGGAAGGGGGGCACCGGGGAGCTGTTTTTT. This encodes CASQRGKGGTGELFF.